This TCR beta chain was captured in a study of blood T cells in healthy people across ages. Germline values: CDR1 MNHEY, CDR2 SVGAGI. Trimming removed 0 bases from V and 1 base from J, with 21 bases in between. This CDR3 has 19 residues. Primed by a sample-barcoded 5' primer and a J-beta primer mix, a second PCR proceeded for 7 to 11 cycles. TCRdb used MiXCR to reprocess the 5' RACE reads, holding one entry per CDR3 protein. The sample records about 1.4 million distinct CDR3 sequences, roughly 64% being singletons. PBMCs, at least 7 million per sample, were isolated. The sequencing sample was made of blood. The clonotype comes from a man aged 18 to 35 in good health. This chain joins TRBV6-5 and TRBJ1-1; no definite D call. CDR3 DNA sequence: TGTGCCAGCAGTTACTCCCCTCCGAGGGTGACGGGAGGGAACACTGAAGCTTTCTTT. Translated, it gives CASSYSPPRVTGGNTEAFF.